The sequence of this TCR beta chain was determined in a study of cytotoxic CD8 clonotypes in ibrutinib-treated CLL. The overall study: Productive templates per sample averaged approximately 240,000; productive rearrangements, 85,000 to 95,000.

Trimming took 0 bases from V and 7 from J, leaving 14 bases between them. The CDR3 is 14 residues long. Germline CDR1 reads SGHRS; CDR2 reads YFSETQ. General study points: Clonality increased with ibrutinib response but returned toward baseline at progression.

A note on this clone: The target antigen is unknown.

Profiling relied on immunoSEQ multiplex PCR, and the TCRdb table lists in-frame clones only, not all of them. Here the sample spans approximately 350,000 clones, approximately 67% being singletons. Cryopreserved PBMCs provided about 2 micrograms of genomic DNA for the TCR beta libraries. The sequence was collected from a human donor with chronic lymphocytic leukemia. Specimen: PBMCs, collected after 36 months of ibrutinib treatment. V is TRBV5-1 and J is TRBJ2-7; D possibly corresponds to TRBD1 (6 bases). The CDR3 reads CASSLDHPGVEQYF. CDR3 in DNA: TGCGCCAGCAGCTTGGACCATCCAGGGGTGGAGCAGTACTTC.